This T cell receptor beta chain comes out of a study of graft-versus-host responses after intestinal transplantation. Study as a whole: Each patient got anti-thymocyte globulin induction, then tacrolimus and steroids for around three years. Study-level findings and limits: GvH clones were found in recipient marrow; some appeared first in ileum or blood. The study found high graft-versus-host to host-versus-graft clonal ratios in allografts of patients with graft-donor T cell macrochimerism. Association was observed between peak circulating GvH clone levels and early post-transplant HvG declines.

The repertoire was sequenced with immunoSEQ multiplex PCR; TCRdb's copy has only in-frame clones and lacks some. The table includes tens of thousands of clones, approximately 94% detected once. As concerns this clone: Its antigen is not known.

V was clipped by 0 bases and J by 4 bases; unmatched bases: 11. The CDR3 sequence is 17 residues long. CDR1 is GTSNPN and CDR2 is SVGIG in the germline V gene (reference sequence). The clonotype originates from a human donor who received an intestinal transplant. The source material was unstimulated CD8+ T cells sorted from spleen or lymph node cells, sampled before intestinal transplant. The J gene is TRBJ1-1, the V gene TRBV30, with 10 bases fitting TRBD1. CDR3 region: CAWSVIMGDRGGTEAFF. Written as DNA, the CDR3 is TGTGCCTGGAGTGTAATTATGGGGGACAGGGGCGGCACTGAAGCTTTCTTT.